These 31 T cell receptor beta chains originate from one sample sequenced in a study of blood T cells in healthy people across ages. PCR was performed a second time for 7 to 11 cycles using a sample-barcoded 5' primer and a J-beta primer mix. TCRdb reprocessed the 5' RACE reads via MiXCR and lists one record per CDR3 protein. The sample includes over a million distinct CDR3 sequences, 40% to 50% of them seen just once. The sample consisted of blood. The receptors were sampled from a woman aged 55-70 years in good health.

This clonotype was found a few times. For the CDR3, the DNA is TGTGCCAGCAGCGTAGGGGGGACCTATGGCTACACCTTC. This gives the protein CASSVGGTYGYTF. The gene calls are TRBV9 and TRBJ1-2; D may be TRBD1 (5 bases). The V gene lost 0 bases and the J gene lost 4 bases, with 7 bases spanning the gap. This CDR3 is 13 amino acids long. Germline CDR1 and CDR2: SGDLS and YYNGEE.

In its sample, this clonotype was seen a few times. This chain joins TRBV3-1 and TRBJ1-1; no firm D call. V was shortened by 3 bases and J by 0 bases, with 5 bases between the two germline ends. Per the germline V gene, CDR1 is LGHDT and CDR2 is YNNKEL (reference sequence). CDR3 size: 13 residues. For the CDR3, the DNA is TGTGCCAGCAGCCATTCCTTGAACACTGAAGCTTTCTTT. It translates to CASSHSLNTEAFF. The variable domain in full, completed from reference TRBV3-1 and TRBJ1-1, reads DTAVSQTPKYLVTQMGNDKSIKCEQNLGHDTMYWYKQDSKKFLKIMFSYNNKELIINETVPNRFSPKSPDKAHLNLHINSLELGDSAVYFCASSHSLNTEAFFGQGTRLTVV.

V usage is TRBV7-2 and J usage is TRBJ2-1; D is possibly TRBD2 (6 bases). The length of the CDR3 is 16 residues. Germline loops: CDR1 SGHTA, CDR2 FQGNSA. V lost 2 bases to trimming and J lost 6 bases, with 17 bases between them. The CDR3, as DNA: TGTGCCAGCAGCTTACGCTCCACTAGCTACTCCAATGAGCAGTTCTTC. Protein product: CASSLRSTSYSNEQFF.

This clonotype was seen only a few times. The V and J genes are TRBV5-5 and TRBJ2-7; no firm D call. V lost 0 bases and J 2 bases, leaving 9 bases between the germline ends. This CDR3 has 14 residues. The germline CDR1 and CDR2 sequences are SGHKS and YYEKEE (reference sequence). For the CDR3, the DNA is TGTGCCAGCAGCTTGGGCCGGCTAGCCTACGAGCAGTACTTC. The encoded protein is CASSLGRLAYEQYF.

For this clonotype: Compared with germline, one end of the junction differs, possibly owing to a read error. The CDR3 loop reads CASSLVQGAFYNGQFF. The CDR3 DNA is TGTGCCAGCAGTTTGGTTCAGGGGGCCTTCTACAATGGGCAGTTCTTC. The chain has TRBV27 and TRBJ2-1; 8 bases fit TRBD1. This CDR3 comprises 16 residues. The germline CDR1 and CDR2 sequences are MNHEY and SMNVEV (reference sequence).

The chain joins TRBV10-2 to TRBJ1-6; unclear D gene. The CDR3 is 14 amino acids. Germline lookup yields CDR1 WSHSY and CDR2 SAAADI. Between the trimmed V and J ends, which lost 5 bases and 8 bases, there was a span of 13 bases. The CDR3 sequence: CASSTGSDYSPLHF. CDR3 coding DNA: TGCGCCAGCAGTACGGGATCTGATTATTCACCCCTCCACTTT.

This rearrangement joins TRBV5-1 to TRBJ1-2; TRBD1 aligns across 7 bases. This CDR3 region has 16 residues. V lost 4 bases and J lost 4; bases outside the gene matches: 13. Germline lookup yields CDR1 SGHRS and CDR2 YFSETQ. Here the CDR3 DNA reads TGCGCCAGCAGCCTCGGCGGGGACAGTTTCCCCTATGGCTACACCTTC. Its translation: CASSLGGDSFPYGYTF.

The gene calls are TRBV12-3 or TRBV12-4 and TRBJ1-2, with 9 bases fitting TRBD1. V gave up 7 bases and J gave up 8 bases; unmatched junction bases: 8. The CDR3 contains 13 residues. CDR3 loop: CASTPGTGFGYTF. As DNA, the CDR3 is TGTGCCAGCACCCCCGGGACAGGGTTCGGCTACACCTTC.

This clonotype came up a few times. The rearrangement links TRBV4-1 to TRBJ1-4; D unresolved. Germline CDR1 is MGHRA and CDR2 is YSYEKL. Trimming stripped 5 bases from V and 3 bases from J, with 13 bases between. The CDR3 spans 15 residues. CDR3 protein: CASSYQTVANEKLFF. Written as DNA, the CDR3 is TGCGCCAGCAGCTACCAGACCGTAGCTAATGAAAAACTGTTTTTT.

The V and J genes are TRBV29-1 and TRBJ1-1; perhaps TRBD1 as D (5 bases). CDR3 length: 15 residues. The germline V gene encodes CDR1 SQVTM and CDR2 ANQGSEA. V gave up 5 bases and J gave up 2 bases, with 18 bases separating them. CDR3 DNA: TGCAGCGTTAGCTCCCCCGGGACGGTAAACACTGAAGCTTTCTTT. This translates into CSVSSPGTVNTEAFF.

This clonotype has more than one count but fewer than ten. V gene TRBV5-1 combines with J gene TRBJ2-1; D is unresolved. Trimming stripped 0 bases from V and 7 bases from J, with 11 bases between. Germline assignment: CDR1 SGHRS and CDR2 YFSETQ. The CDR3 runs to 14 residues. CDR3 bases: TGCGCCAGCAGCTTGGGGGGTCGGCTGAATGAGCAGTTCTTC. Protein: CASSLGGRLNEQFF.

The chain joins TRBV18 to TRBJ1-6, with a tentative D call TRBD1 (5 bases). Trimming left V 3 bases short and J 10 bases short, with 16 bases between. CDR1 and CDR2 from the germline V gene are KGHSH and LQKENI. This CDR3 region has 15 residues. The chain's CDR3 is CASSPMTREGSPLHF. CDR3 nucleotide sequence: TGTGCCAGCTCACCGATGACCAGGGAAGGCTCACCCCTCCACTTT.

The chain carries TRBV12-3 or TRBV12-4 and TRBJ1-1, with 8 nucleotides matching TRBD1. This CDR3 region has 15 residues. Trimming at V came to 5 bases and at J to 1 base, leaving 6 bases not matched to a gene. The CDR3 DNA reads as TGTGCCAGCAGTGGCTGGACAGGGCCGAACACTGAAGCTTTCTTT. It translates to CASSGWTGPNTEAFF.

This chain uses TRBV20-1 with TRBJ2-4, with TRBD1 matching 7 bases. The CDR3 covers 14 residues. The junction had 0 bases not matched to a gene; V was cut back by 1 base and J by 0 bases. Germline loops: CDR1 DFQATT, CDR2 SNEGSKA (reference sequence). CDR3 nucleotides: TGCAGTGCTAGAGGGACAGGAGCCAAAAACATTCAGTACTTC. It translates to CSARGTGAKNIQYF.

This clonotype occurred a few times. V and J are TRBV27 and TRBJ2-7, with D possibly being TRBD1 (6 bases). The CDR3 loop spans 15 amino acids. Deletions cut 3 bases from V and 0 bases from J, with 12 bases between. Germline V CDR1 and CDR2: MNHEY, SMNVEV (reference sequence). CDR3 region: CASSFGGGGSYEQYF. CDR3 in DNA: TGTGCCAGCAGTTTTGGGGGCGGCGGCTCCTACGAGCAGTACTTC.

Only a few counts were recorded for this clonotype. The chain is built from TRBV20-1 and TRBJ2-7; either TRBD1 or TRBD2 may supply D (6 bases each). CDR3 length equals 13 residues. Looked up from germline, CDR1 is DFQATT and CDR2 is SNEGSKA (reference sequence). The germline V and J ends were trimmed by 7 bases and 1 base, with 14 bases remaining between them. The CDR3 sequence is CSVQGGGSYEQYF. CDR3 DNA: TGCAGTGTCCAAGGAGGGGGGTCCTACGAGCAGTACTTC.

The V call is TRBV7-9, the J call TRBJ2-1; D remains unclear. The germline V gene encodes CDR1 SEHNR and CDR2 FQNEAQ (reference sequence). The CDR3 is 12 residues long. V lost 5 bases, J lost 9 bases, and 11 bases lay in between. The CDR3 region has the DNA TGTGCCAGCAGCCAGATTAGCCGTGAGCAGTTCTTC. Protein sequence: CASSQISREQFF.

The V call is TRBV20-1, the J call TRBJ2-5, with 8 bases identical to TRBD1. After removal of 0 bases from V and 8 bases from J, the junction contained 5 bases not matched to a gene. The CDR3 is 13 residues long. Per germline, CDR1 DFQATT and CDR2 SNEGSKA (reference sequence). The CDR3: CSARETGGITQYF. In nucleotides, the CDR3 is TGCAGTGCTAGAGAAACAGGGGGTATAACCCAGTACTTC.

The sample holds a few counts of this clonotype. V is TRBV13 and J is TRBJ1-2; D ambiguous. CDR3 length: 15 amino acids. The germline V and J ends were trimmed by 1 base and 5 bases, with 14 bases remaining between them. Germline-derived CDR1 and CDR2 are PRHDT and FYEKMQ (reference sequence). CDR3 sequence: CASSLDGSPLYGYTF. CDR3 in DNA: TGTGCCAGCAGCTTAGATGGCAGCCCCCTATATGGCTACACCTTC.

The chain recombines TRBV5-1 with TRBJ1-4, with D possibly matching TRBD1 (6 bases). The CDR3 has 16 amino acids. Germline values: CDR1 SGHRS, CDR2 YFSETQ. The germline V and J ends were trimmed by 4 bases and 7 bases, with 20 bases remaining between them. For the CDR3, the DNA is TGCGCCAGCAGCCGCGCGTTTGGGGGGGCGACTGAAAAACTGTTTTTT. This gives the protein CASSRAFGGATEKLFF.

A few counts support this clonotype. The chain uses TRBV29-1 and TRBJ1-2; D perhaps matches TRBD1 (5 bases). Trimming left V 6 bases short and J 6 bases short, with 17 bases between. This CDR3 contains 13 residues. The V gene's germline CDR1 is SQVTM and CDR2 ANQGSEA. The CDR3 DNA is TGCAGCGTCTCGGAGCGGGGCGCGGATGGCTACACCTTC. It is translated as CSVSERGADGYTF.

This clonotype was seen a handful of times. The chain carries TRBV28 and TRBJ2-4; 8 positions agree with TRBD1. V was pared by 6 bases and J by 0 bases, with 13 bases of the junction left unmatched. The CDR3 consists of 18 residues. Germline V CDR1 and CDR2: MDHEN, SYDVKM. The CDR3 DNA follows: TGTGCCAGCAGCCCCGGACAGGGCACATCCCTAGCCAAAAACATTCAGTACTTC. Translation gives CASSPGQGTSLAKNIQYF.

The V gene is TRBV27, the J gene TRBJ2-7; weak D call: TRBD2 (6 bases). The ends were cut back, 0 bases at V and 2 bases at J, with 17 bases in the middle. The germline gives CDR1 MNHEY, CDR2 SMNVEV (reference sequence). This CDR3 region has 17 residues. The CDR3 sequence: CASSLSPGGFGTYEQYF. The CDR3 nucleotides read TGTGCCAGCAGTTTATCGCCTGGGGGGTTCGGGACCTACGAGCAGTACTTC.

The chain carries TRBV20-1 and TRBJ2-7; TRBD1 matches at 7 bases. Trimming cost V 4 bases and J 4 bases; bases outside gene matches: 10. Germline CDR1 and CDR2: DFQATT and SNEGSKA (reference sequence). The CDR3 has 14 amino acids. CDR3 protein: CSANAPGRGYEQYF. The CDR3 nucleotides read TGCAGTGCTAACGCCCCGGGCAGGGGGTACGAGCAGTACTTC.

The chain is built from TRBV20-1 and TRBJ2-1; possibly TRBD2 for D (5 bases). Germline V gives CDR1 DFQATT, CDR2 SNEGSKA (reference sequence). Trimming took off 6 bases at V and 7 bases at J, with 22 bases between the two ends. The CDR3 has 15 amino acids. The CDR3 loop reads CSAPDPQRLGNEQFF. CDR3 coding DNA: TGCAGTGCCCCTGACCCCCAGCGGCTGGGAAATGAGCAGTTCTTC.

This clonotype was recorded a few times. The chain uses TRBV20-1 and TRBJ1-2, with D unresolved. V was clipped by 2 bases and J by 4 bases, with 20 bases between them. The V gene's germline CDR1 is DFQATT and CDR2 SNEGSKA (reference sequence). There are 16 residues in the CDR3. The CDR3 nucleotides read TGCAGTGCTAGACAGCCCTTTGCAAGGGAGGGCTATGGCTACACCTTC. It codes for CSARQPFAREGYGYTF.

This clonotype has more than one count but fewer than ten. CDR3 region: CASSYGLALAKNIQYF. The CDR3 coding sequence is TGTGCCAGCAGTTACGGACTAGCCTTAGCCAAAAACATTCAGTACTTC. The chain employs TRBV6-5 and TRBJ2-4; 8 nucleotides match TRBD2. Trimming removed 2 bases from V and 0 bases from J; junction bases left unmatched: 3. CDR3 length: 16 amino acids. In germline, CDR1 is MNHEY, CDR2 SVGAGI.

This clonotype was recorded only once. This chain connects TRBV12-3 or TRBV12-4 to TRBJ2-1; no clear D gene. The DNA end is more similar to TRBJ2-7, so the J call may be wrong. The CDR3 totals 15 residues. DNA of the CDR3: TGTGCCAGCAGCCCCGACCAGAGCTCCTACAATGAGCAGTACTTC. This encodes CASSPDQSSYNEQYF.

A few counts support this clonotype. This chain joins TRBV7-7 and TRBJ2-7, with D possibly being TRBD2 (7 bases). V shed 5 bases and J shed 3 bases, with 17 bases lying between them. CDR1 is SSHAT, CDR2 FNYEAQ, per germline (reference sequence). The CDR3 consists of 15 residues. CDR3 amino acids: CASSEQRGGIYEQYF. CDR3 coding DNA: TGTGCCAGCAGCGAACAAAGGGGGGGGATCTACGAGCAGTACTTC. The complete variable domain, with remaining parts taken from reference TRBV7-7 and TRBJ2-7, reads GAGVSQSPRYKVTKRGQDVTLRCDPISSHATLYWYQQALGQGPEFLTYFNYEAQPDKSGLPSDRFSAERPEGSISTLTIQRTEQRDSAMYRCASSEQRGGIYEQYFGPGTRLTVT.

The gene calls are TRBV10-3 and TRBJ2-7; D is uncertain. Gene TRBJ2-4 matches the end of the DNA better, so the J call may be wrong. Germline CDR1 and CDR2: ENHRY and SYGVKD. This CDR3 region has 14 residues. The CDR3 sequence is CAISESGHTNIQYF. As DNA, the CDR3 is TGTGCCATCAGTGAGTCCGGGCATACAAACATTCAGTACTTC.

The chain is built from TRBV29-1 and TRBJ1-1; D is uncertain. Trimming removed 2 bases from V and 10 bases from J, with 14 bases in between. The CDR3 spans 12 residues. The germline gives CDR1 SQVTM, CDR2 ANQGSEA. This chain's CDR3 is CSVEQRTLGAFF. The CDR3 DNA reads TGCAGCGTTGAACAACGAACACTGGGAGCTTTCTTT.